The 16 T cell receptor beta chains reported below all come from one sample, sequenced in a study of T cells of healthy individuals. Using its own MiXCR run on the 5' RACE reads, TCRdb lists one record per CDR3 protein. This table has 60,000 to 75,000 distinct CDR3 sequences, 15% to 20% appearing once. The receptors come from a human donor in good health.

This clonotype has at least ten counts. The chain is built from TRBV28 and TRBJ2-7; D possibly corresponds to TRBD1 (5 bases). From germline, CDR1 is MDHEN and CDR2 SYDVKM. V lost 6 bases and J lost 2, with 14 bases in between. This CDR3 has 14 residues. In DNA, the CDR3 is TGTGCCAGCAGCCCCGGACAAGAGACCTACGAGCAGTACTTC. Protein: CASSPGQETYEQYF.

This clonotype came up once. CDR3 DNA sequence: TGTGCCAGCAGCCATAGGCGGGGGGCTGGTGATGAGCAGTTCTTC. Residues: CASSHRRGAGDEQFF. V is TRBV12-3 or TRBV12-4 and J is TRBJ2-1; 8 bases agree with TRBD2. The CDR3 extends over 15 amino acids. V was clipped by 6 bases and J by 8 bases; unmatched bases: 12.

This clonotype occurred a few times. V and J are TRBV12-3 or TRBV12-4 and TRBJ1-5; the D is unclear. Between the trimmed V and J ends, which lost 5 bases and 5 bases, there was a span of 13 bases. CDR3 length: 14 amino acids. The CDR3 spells CASSPRARYQPQHF. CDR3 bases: TGTGCCAGCAGTCCTAGGGCCCGATATCAGCCCCAGCATTTT.

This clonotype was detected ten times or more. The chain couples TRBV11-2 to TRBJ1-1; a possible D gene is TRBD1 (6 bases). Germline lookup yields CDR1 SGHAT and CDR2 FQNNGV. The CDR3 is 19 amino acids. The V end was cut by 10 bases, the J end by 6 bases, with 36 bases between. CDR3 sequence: CATGMGATFRARGLPEAFF. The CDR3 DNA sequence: TGTGCCACCGGCATGGGAGCCACGTTCCGGGCCAGGGGTCTTCCTGAAGCTTTCTTT.

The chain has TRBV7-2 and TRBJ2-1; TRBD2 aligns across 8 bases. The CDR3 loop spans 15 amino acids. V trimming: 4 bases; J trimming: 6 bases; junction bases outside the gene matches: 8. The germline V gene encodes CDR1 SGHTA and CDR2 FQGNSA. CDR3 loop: CASSSEAGVINEQFF. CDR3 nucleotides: TGTGCCAGCAGCTCTGAAGCGGGAGTGATCAATGAGCAGTTCTTC.

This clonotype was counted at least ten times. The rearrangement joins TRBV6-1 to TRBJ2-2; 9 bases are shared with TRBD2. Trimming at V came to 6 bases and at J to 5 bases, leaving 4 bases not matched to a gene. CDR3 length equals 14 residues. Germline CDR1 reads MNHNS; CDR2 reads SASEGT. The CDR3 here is CASRERGVTGELFF. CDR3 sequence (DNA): TGTGCCAGCAGGGAGCGGGGGGTAACCGGGGAGCTGTTTTTT.

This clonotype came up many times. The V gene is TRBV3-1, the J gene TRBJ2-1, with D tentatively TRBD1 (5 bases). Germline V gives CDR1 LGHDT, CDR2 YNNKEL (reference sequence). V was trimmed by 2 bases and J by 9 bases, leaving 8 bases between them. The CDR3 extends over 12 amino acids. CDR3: CASSQRGREQFF. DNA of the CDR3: TGTGCCAGCAGCCAAAGGGGCCGTGAGCAGTTCTTC.

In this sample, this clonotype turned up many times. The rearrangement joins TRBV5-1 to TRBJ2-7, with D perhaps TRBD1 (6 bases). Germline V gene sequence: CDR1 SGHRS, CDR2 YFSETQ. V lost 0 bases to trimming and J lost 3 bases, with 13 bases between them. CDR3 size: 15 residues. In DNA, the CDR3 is TGCGCCAGCAGCTTGGGGCAGGGGATTTACTACGAGCAGTACTTC. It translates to CASSLGQGIYYEQYF.

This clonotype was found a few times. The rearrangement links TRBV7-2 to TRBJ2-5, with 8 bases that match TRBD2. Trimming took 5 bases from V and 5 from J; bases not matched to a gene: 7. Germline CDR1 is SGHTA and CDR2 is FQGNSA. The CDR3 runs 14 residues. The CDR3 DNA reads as TGTGCCAGCAGCCCAACTAGCGGCGGGGAGACCCAGTACTTC. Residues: CASSPTSGGETQYF. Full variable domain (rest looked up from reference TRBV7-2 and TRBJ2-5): GAGVSQSPSNKVTEKGKDVELRCDPISGHTALYWYRQSLGQGLEFLIYFQGNSAPDKSGLPSDRFSAERTGGSVSTLTIQRTQQEDSAVYLCASSPTSGGETQYFGPGTRLLVL.

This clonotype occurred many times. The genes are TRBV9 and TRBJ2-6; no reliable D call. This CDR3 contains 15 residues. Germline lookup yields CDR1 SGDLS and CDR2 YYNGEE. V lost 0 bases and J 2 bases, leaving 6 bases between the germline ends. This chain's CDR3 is CASSVAGAGANVLTF. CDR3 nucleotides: TGTGCCAGCAGCGTAGCTGGGGCTGGGGCCAACGTCCTGACTTTC.

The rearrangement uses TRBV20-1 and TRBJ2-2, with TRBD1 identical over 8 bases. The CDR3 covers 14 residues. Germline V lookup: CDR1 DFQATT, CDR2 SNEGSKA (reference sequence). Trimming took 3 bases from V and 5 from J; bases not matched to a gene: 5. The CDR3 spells CSASRQGTTGELFF. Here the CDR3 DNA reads TGCAGTGCTAGCCGACAGGGGACGACCGGGGAGCTGTTTTTT.

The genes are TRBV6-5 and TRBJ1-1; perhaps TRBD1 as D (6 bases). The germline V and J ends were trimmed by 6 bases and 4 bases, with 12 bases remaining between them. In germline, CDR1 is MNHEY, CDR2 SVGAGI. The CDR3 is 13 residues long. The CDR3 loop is CASRLQGGTEAFF. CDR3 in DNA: TGTGCCAGCAGGTTACAGGGTGGCACTGAAGCTTTCTTT.

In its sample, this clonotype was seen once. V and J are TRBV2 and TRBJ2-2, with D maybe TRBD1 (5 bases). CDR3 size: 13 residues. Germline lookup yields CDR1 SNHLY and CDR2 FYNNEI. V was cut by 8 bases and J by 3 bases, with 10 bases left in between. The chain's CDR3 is CASDSAYTGELFF. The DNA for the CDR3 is TGTGCCAGCGACAGTGCTTACACCGGGGAGCTGTTTTTT. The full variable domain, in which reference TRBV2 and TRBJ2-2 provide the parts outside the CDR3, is EPEVTQTPSHQVTQMGQEVILRCVPISNHLYFYWYRQILGQKVEFLVSFYNNEISEKSEIFDDQFSVERPDGSNFTLKIRSTKLEDSAMYFCASDSAYTGELFFGEGSRLTVL.

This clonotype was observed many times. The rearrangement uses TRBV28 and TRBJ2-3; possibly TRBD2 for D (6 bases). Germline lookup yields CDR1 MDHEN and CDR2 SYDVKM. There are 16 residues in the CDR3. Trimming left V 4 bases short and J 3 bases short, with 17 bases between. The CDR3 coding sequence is TGTGCCAGCAGTTCTCCCGGGGGTGGGACTACAGATACGCAGTATTTT. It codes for CASSSPGGGTTDTQYF.

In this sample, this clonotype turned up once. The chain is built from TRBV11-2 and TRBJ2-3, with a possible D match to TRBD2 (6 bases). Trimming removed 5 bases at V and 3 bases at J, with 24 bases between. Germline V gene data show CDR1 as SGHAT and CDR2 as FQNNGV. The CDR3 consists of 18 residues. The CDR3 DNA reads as TGTGCCAGCAGCCAAGACGCGTTTGGCGGGGCGAGAACAGATACGCAGTATTTT. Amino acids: CASSQDAFGGARTDTQYF. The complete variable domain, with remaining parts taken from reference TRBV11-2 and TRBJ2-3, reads EAGVAQSPRYKIIEKRQSVAFWCNPISGHATLYWYQQILGQGPKLLIQFQNNGVVDDSQLPKDRFSAERLKGVDSTLKIQPAKLEDSAVYLCASSQDAFGGARTDTQYFGPGTRLTVL.

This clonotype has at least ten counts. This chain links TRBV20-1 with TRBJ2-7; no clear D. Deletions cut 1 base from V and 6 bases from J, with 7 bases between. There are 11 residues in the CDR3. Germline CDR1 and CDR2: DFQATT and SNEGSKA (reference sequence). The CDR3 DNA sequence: TGCAGTGCTAGAGGACCCACCGAGCAGTACTTC. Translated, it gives CSARGPTEQYF.